Below, 30 T cell receptor beta chains from the same sample are listed, as sequenced in a study of blood T cell repertoires in COVID-19. Method: immunoSEQ multiplex PCR; TCRdb's copy keeps in-frame clones and lacks some. The repertoire has under 400,000 clones, around 89% of them found once; the top ten carry about 6.8%. What was sequenced was peripheral blood. The receptors stem from a young man with active or convalescent COVID-19.

J is TRBJ2-7 and V is TRBV19; 9 bases match TRBD2. Losses at the gene ends were 5 bases for V and 6 bases for J; bases not matched to a gene: 14. Per germline, CDR1 LNHDA and CDR2 SQIVND (reference sequence). The CDR3 runs 16 residues. CDR3 region: CASSASTGLAVFEQYF. CDR3 coding DNA: TGTGCCAGTAGTGCTTCCACGGGACTAGCTGTTTTCGAGCAGTACTTC. Filled out from reference TRBV19 and TRBJ2-7, the complete variable domain reads DGGITQSPKYLFRKEGQNVTLSCEQNLNHDAMYWYRQDPGQGLRLIYYSQIVNDFQKGDIAEGYSVSREKKESFPLTVTSAQKNPTAFYLCASSASTGLAVFEQYFGPGTRLTVT.

The V gene is TRBV27, the J gene TRBJ1-1; D uncertain. V lost 2 bases, J lost 1 base, and 14 bases lay in between. Germline CDR1 is MNHEY and CDR2 is SMNVEV (reference sequence). The CDR3 is 16 amino acids. CDR3 DNA: TGTGCCAGCAGTTTAGGGCCGCAGACCAAGAACACTGAAGCTTTCTTT. Its protein product is CASSLGPQTKNTEAFF.

Details on this clone: Distinct nucleotide sequences in the sample also encode this CDR3. The chain uses TRBV18 and TRBJ2-7; weak D call: TRBD2 (6 bases). V dropped 3 bases and J dropped 4 bases, with 10 bases sitting between them. Germline CDR1 reads KGHSH; CDR2 reads LQKENI. The CDR3 contains 13 residues. The CDR3 loop is CASSPPTSYEQYF. CDR3 DNA sequence: TGTGCCAGCTCACCCCCGACTAGTTACGAGCAGTACTTC.

The gene calls are TRBV12-3 or TRBV12-4 and TRBJ2-7, with 7 bases identical to TRBD1. The CDR3 totals 12 residues. V lost 5 bases and J lost 3; bases outside the gene matches: 1. The CDR3 DNA sequence: TGTGCCAGCAGTAGACAGGGCTACGAGCAGTACTTC. Protein sequence: CASSRQGYEQYF.

This chain uses TRBV28 with TRBJ1-6, with D possibly matching TRBD1 (5 bases). CDR1 and CDR2 (germline): MDHEN, SYDVKM. The germline V and J ends were trimmed by 6 bases and 6 bases, with 15 bases remaining between them. The CDR3 totals 15 residues. The CDR3 nucleotides are TGTGCCAGCAGCACAGGAACGGTCCCTAATTCACCCCTCCACTTT. It encodes CASSTGTVPNSPLHF.

The V gene is TRBV13, the J gene TRBJ2-7; D gene ambiguous. Between the trimmed V and J ends, which lost 5 bases and 6 bases, there was a span of 11 bases. The CDR3 has 12 residues. Germline V gene lookup returns CDR1 PRHDT and CDR2 FYEKMQ (reference sequence). As DNA, the CDR3 is TGTGCCAGCAGCCCTTTTCAGCGCGAGCAGTACTTC. It yields the protein CASSPFQREQYF.

The chain carries TRBV7-6 and TRBJ1-2; no clear D. CDR3 length equals 14 residues. Germline V gene data show CDR1 as SGHVS and CDR2 as FNYEAQ. Trimming took off 5 bases at V and 8 bases at J, with 18 bases between the two ends. The CDR3, as DNA: TGTGCCAGCAGCCCAGAGGTTATGCAAGGAGGCTACACCTTC. Translated, it gives CASSPEVMQGGYTF.

This chain connects TRBV13 to TRBJ2-5; 8 bases match TRBD1. The germline CDR1 and CDR2 sequences are PRHDT and FYEKMQ (reference sequence). CDR3 size: 16 residues. J was trimmed by 5 bases and V by 2 bases; bases with no gene match: 10. The CDR3 reads CASSLLTGVGLETQYF. DNA for the CDR3: TGTGCCAGCAGCTTACTGACAGGGGTTGGCCTGGAGACCCAGTACTTC.

Only one count was recorded for this clone. This sequence joins TRBV27 and TRBJ1-5; D possibly corresponds to TRBD1 (6 bases). Trimming stripped 3 bases from V and 3 bases from J, with 15 bases between. The CDR3 length is 16 residues. Germline-derived CDR1 and CDR2 are MNHEY and SMNVEV (reference sequence). The CDR3 DNA reads TGTGCCAGCAGTTTTCTACCGACAGGCCTCAATCAGCCCCAGCATTTT. Its translation is CASSFLPTGLNQPQHF.

The DNA for the CDR3 is TGTGCCAGCAGCTATAGCGGGGGACCCTACGAGCAGTACTTC. Translated: CASSYSGGPYEQYF. The chain combines TRBV13 with TRBJ2-7, with 9 bases that match TRBD2. Germline V gene lookup returns CDR1 PRHDT and CDR2 FYEKMQ (reference sequence). The CDR3 is 14 residues long. V lost 4 bases, J lost 2 bases, and 3 bases stayed unmatched.

V gene TRBV10-3 combines with J gene TRBJ1-3; D possibly corresponds to TRBD1 (5 bases). Germline V CDR1 and CDR2: ENHRY, SYGVKD. V was clipped by 3 bases and J by 0 bases, with 12 bases between them. This CDR3 is built from 16 residues. CDR3 coding DNA: TGTGCCATCAGTGACCTGGACACGGCCTCTGGAAACACCATATATTTT. This translates into CAISDLDTASGNTIYF.

The CDR3 bases are TGTGCCAGCAGTTGGACGGGGACAGGGGGCTCTGGAGGCTACACCTTC. Protein product: CASSWTGTGGSGGYTF. The chain is built from TRBV27 and TRBJ1-2; TRBD1 aligns across 12 bases. V was pared by 4 bases and J by 8 bases, with 11 bases of the junction left unmatched. Germline-derived CDR1 and CDR2 are MNHEY and SMNVEV (reference sequence). The CDR3 runs to 16 residues.

This clone was detected only once. J is TRBJ2-5 and V is TRBV7-3; 8 nucleotides line up with TRBD2. The CDR3 spans 16 residues. V lost 5 bases to trimming and J lost 2 bases; unmatched junction nucleotides: 10. Germline values: CDR1 SGHTA, CDR2 FQGTGA. CDR3 bases: TGTGCCAGCAGCCCGAGGGGTAGCGGGGTACAAGAGACCCAGTACTTC. Translating gives CASSPRGSGVQETQYF.

The rearrangement links TRBV7-8 to TRBJ1-5; D perhaps matches TRBD1 (5 bases). This CDR3 has 14 amino acids. CDR1 and CDR2 from the germline V gene are SGHVS and FQNEAQ. V was pared by 5 bases and J by 3 bases, with 11 bases between. The CDR3 is CASSLRGNNQPQHF. In DNA form, the CDR3 reads TGTGCCAGCAGCCTGCGGGGGAACAATCAGCCCCAGCATTTT.

V usage is TRBV6-5 and J usage is TRBJ1-2; tentative D call: TRBD1 (6 bases). The germline CDR1 and CDR2 sequences are MNHEY and SVGAGI. V was clipped by 6 bases and J by 5 bases, with 10 bases between them. The CDR3 loop spans 12 amino acids. The CDR3 region has the DNA TGTGCCAGCAGACAGGGTCTTTATGGCTACACCTTC. Its protein product is CASRQGLYGYTF.

This chain uses TRBV4-2 with TRBJ1-1; 7 nucleotides match TRBD1. Germline V lookup: CDR1 LGHNA, CDR2 YNFKEQ. This CDR3 has 13 amino acids. Trimming took 0 bases from V and 11 from J; bases not matched to a gene: 6. The CDR3 DNA is TGTGCCAGCAGCCAAGATGACAGGGTGGACGCTTTCTTT. Translating it yields CASSQDDRVDAFF.

The chain links TRBV30 to TRBJ2-1; 11 bases map to TRBD2. Unmatched junction bases numbered 14, after V lost 5 bases and J lost 8 bases. Per the germline V gene, CDR1 is GTSNPN and CDR2 is SVGIG (reference sequence). This CDR3 is 16 amino acids long. This CDR3 reads CAWFPSGRTQSHEQFF. In nucleotides, the CDR3 is TGTGCCTGGTTTCCTAGCGGGAGGACCCAGTCCCATGAGCAGTTCTTC.

The chain is built from TRBV29-1 and TRBJ1-1; D gene uncertain. Looked up from germline, CDR1 is SQVTM and CDR2 is ANQGSEA. CDR3 length: 13 amino acids. Trimming took 3 bases from V and 0 from J, leaving 8 bases between them. The CDR3 nucleotides read TGCAGCGTTGATCGGAGAGTGAACACTGAAGCTTTCTTT. It is translated as CSVDRRVNTEAFF.

The V and J genes are TRBV27 and TRBJ1-2; maybe TRBD1 (5 bases). Germline V CDR1 and CDR2: MNHEY, SMNVEV (reference sequence). V shed 2 bases and J shed 3 bases, with 10 bases lying between them. The CDR3 covers 14 residues. The CDR3 DNA reads as TGTGCCAGCAGTTTAAGAGCGGGGGACTATGGCTACACCTTC. It is translated as CASSLRAGDYGYTF.

As DNA, the CDR3 is TGTGCCAGTAGTATAGCCGGGCCAGGGGAGACCCAGTACTTC. Its translation: CASSIAGPGETQYF. The rearrangement links TRBV19 to TRBJ2-5; TRBD1 is a possible D gene (5 bases). The CDR3 contains 14 residues. Germline loops: CDR1 LNHDA, CDR2 SQIVND (reference sequence). V dropped 1 base and J dropped 5 bases, with 11 bases sitting between them.

This chain links TRBV5-1 with TRBJ2-1; the D is unclear. This CDR3 contains 14 residues. The V gene's germline CDR1 is SGHRS and CDR2 YFSETQ. V lost 0 bases to trimming and J lost 5 bases, with 9 bases between them. The CDR3 coding sequence is TGCGCCAGCAGCTTGGGCCAGGTGAACAATGAGCAGTTCTTC. Its translation: CASSLGQVNNEQFF.

The chain combines TRBV19 with TRBJ2-1; tentative D call: TRBD1 (5 bases). Deletions cut 1 base from V and 2 bases from J, with 15 bases between. Germline V CDR1 and CDR2: LNHDA, SQIVND (reference sequence). This CDR3 has 17 amino acids. In nucleotides, the CDR3 is TGTGCCAGTAGTATAGGGTTCGCAACAGGCCCCTACAATGAGCAGTTCTTC. It codes for CASSIGFATGPYNEQFF. The variable domain in full, with the rest retrieved from reference TRBV19 and TRBJ2-1, is DGGITQSPKYLFRKEGQNVTLSCEQNLNHDAMYWYRQDPGQGLRLIYYSQIVNDFQKGDIAEGYSVSREKKESFPLTVTSAQKNPTAFYLCASSIGFATGPYNEQFFGPGTRLTVL.

J is TRBJ1-1 and V is TRBV14, with D uncertain. This CDR3 has 14 residues. Germline V gene data show CDR1 as SGHDN and CDR2 as FVKESK. Between the trimmed V and J ends, which lost 4 bases and 4 bases, there was a span of 13 bases. Here the CDR3 DNA reads TGTGCCAGCAGCCCCTACGTGGTGTCCACTGAAGCTTTCTTT. Amino acid sequence: CASSPYVVSTEAFF.

V and J are TRBV5-1 and TRBJ2-7; D is ambiguous. V dropped 0 bases and J dropped 3 bases, with 10 bases sitting between them. The CDR3 contains 14 residues. Germline V gene data show CDR1 as SGHRS and CDR2 as YFSETQ. CDR3 DNA sequence: TGCGCCAGCAGCTTGGGAGGTAAGCTCTACGAGCAGTACTTC. This sequence encodes CASSLGGKLYEQYF.

The rearrangement uses TRBV7-9 and TRBJ1-1; 9 bases fit TRBD1. Trimming removed 5 bases from V and 6 bases from J; junction bases left unmatched: 16. In germline, CDR1 is SEHNR, CDR2 FQNEAQ (reference sequence). The CDR3 has 17 amino acids. This chain's CDR3 is CASSPWGYTGGEAEAFF. CDR3 DNA sequence: TGTGCCAGCAGCCCGTGGGGTTATACAGGGGGCGAAGCTGAAGCTTTCTTT.

This clone was observed a single time. The V and J genes are TRBV28 and TRBJ1-2, with D unresolved. The V end lost 6 bases, the J end lost 7 bases, and 12 bases lay between the germline ends. The CDR3 extends over 12 amino acids. CDR1 and CDR2 from the germline V gene are MDHEN and SYDVKM. For the CDR3, the DNA is TGTGCCAGCAGCACTCATCCCCCTGGCTACACCTTC. Translated, it gives CASSTHPPGYTF.

V and J are TRBV4-1 and TRBJ2-7; 7 bases are a match to TRBD2. The germline V gene has CDR1 MGHRA and CDR2 YSYEKL. The CDR3 consists of 13 residues. The V segment lost 6 bases and the J segment 3 bases; nucleotides outside the gene matches: 5. The CDR3 DNA is TGCGCCAGCAGAGAGACGGGGGGCTACGAGCAGTACTTC. Its translation: CASRETGGYEQYF.

The rearrangement links TRBV24-1 to TRBJ1-5; 7 bases are shared with TRBD1. Losses at the gene ends were 9 bases for V and 4 bases for J; bases not matched to a gene: 8. This CDR3 contains 14 residues. The V gene's germline CDR1 is KGHDR and CDR2 SFDVKD. In DNA, the CDR3 is TGTGCCACCGCAGTTGGGACAGATAATCAGCCCCAGCATTTT. It codes for CATAVGTDNQPQHF.

This clone showed up just once. The chain carries TRBV5-1 and TRBJ1-3; TRBD1 is a possible D gene (6 bases). This CDR3 is built from 15 residues. Deletions cut 4 bases from V and 1 base from J, with 12 bases between. CDR1 is SGHRS, CDR2 YFSETQ, per germline. CDR3: CASSRVRGSGNTIYF. CDR3 in DNA: TGCGCCAGCAGCCGTGTCAGGGGATCTGGAAACACCATATATTTT. Full variable domain (missing parts from reference TRBV5-1 and TRBJ1-3): KAGVTQTPRYLIKTRGQQVTLSCSPISGHRSVSWYQQTPGQGLQFLFEYFSETQRNKGNFPGRFSGRQFSNSRSEMNVSTLELGDSALYLCASSRVRGSGNTIYFGEGSWLTVV.

This clone has only a few counts. The chain has TRBV11-2 and TRBJ2-7; D may be TRBD1 (5 bases). The CDR3 is made up of 15 amino acids. The germline V gene encodes CDR1 SGHAT and CDR2 FQNNGV. Trimming stripped 1 base from V and 2 bases from J, with 12 bases between. CDR3 amino acids: CASSLGQGAAYEQYF. In DNA, the CDR3 is TGTGCCAGCAGCTTAGGTCAAGGGGCTGCCTACGAGCAGTACTTC. Looking up the rest from reference TRBV11-2 and TRBJ2-7 gives the full variable domain: EAGVAQSPRYKIIEKRQSVAFWCNPISGHATLYWYQQILGQGPKLLIQFQNNGVVDDSQLPKDRFSAERLKGVDSTLKIQPAKLEDSAVYLCASSLGQGAAYEQYFGPGTRLTVT.